The rows below give T cell receptor beta chains drawn from one sample of a study of T cells after yellow fever vaccination. A single record per CDR3 protein comes from TCRdb applying MiXCR to the 5' RACE reads. The sample shows approximately 330,000 distinct CDR3 sequences, approximately 4% of them seen only once. Sequences were derived from PBMCs, sampled 5 days after the yellow fever booster vaccination. These TCRs come from a man between 18 and 35 years old who received the YFV17D yellow fever vaccine. Both conserved end residues are part of each CDR3. Each record gives: D gene, J gene, clone size, V gene, CDR3 DNA, CDR3 protein. D genes are given only for firm matches. Clone sizes are given selectively: once, few, many, or a class where the clone is expanded.

d_call: -; j_call: TRBJ1-6; clone_size: many; v_call: TRBV5-1; cdr3_nt: TGCGCCAGCAGCTTGATCCAGACAGATAATTCACCCCTCCACTTT; cdr3_aa: CASSLIQTDNSPLHF
d_call: -; j_call: TRBJ2-6; clone_size: -; v_call: TRBV10-1; cdr3_nt: TGCGCCAGCTCGGCCGGGGGACCTGGGGCCAACGTCCTGACTTTC; cdr3_aa: CASSAGGPGANVLTF
d_call: -; j_call: TRBJ2-5; clone_size: -; v_call: TRBV7-9; cdr3_nt: TGTGCCAGCAACATCCAGGGCTTCCAAGAGACCCAGTACTTC; cdr3_aa: CASNIQGFQETQYF
d_call: TRBD2; j_call: TRBJ2-1; clone_size: many; v_call: TRBV5-1; cdr3_nt: TGCGCCAGCAGCTTTCTAGCGGGGAATTGGAATGAGCAGTTCTTC; cdr3_aa: CASSFLAGNWNEQFF
d_call: -; j_call: TRBJ1-4; clone_size: -; v_call: TRBV15; cdr3_nt: TGTGCCACCAGCAGCCGGGGGCCTAATGAAAAACTGTTTTTT; cdr3_aa: CATSSRGPNEKLFF
d_call: TRBD1; j_call: TRBJ2-3; clone_size: few; v_call: TRBV3-1; cdr3_nt: TGTGCCAGCAGCCCGGGGACAGGGATTACAGATACGCAGTATTTT; cdr3_aa: CASSPGTGITDTQYF
d_call: -; j_call: TRBJ2-4; clone_size: many; v_call: TRBV29-1; cdr3_nt: TGCAGCGTTGAATGGGGTCACAACATTCAGTACTTC; cdr3_aa: CSVEWGHNIQYF
d_call: -; j_call: TRBJ1-2; clone_size: few; v_call: TRBV20-1; cdr3_nt: TGCAGTGCTAGGTCAGACACCTATGGCTACACCTTC; cdr3_aa: CSARSDTYGYTF
d_call: TRBD2; j_call: TRBJ2-3; clone_size: few; v_call: TRBV5-1; cdr3_nt: TGCGCCAGCAGACGACTAGCGGGGGAGGATACGCAGTATTTT; cdr3_aa: CASRRLAGEDTQYF
d_call: -; j_call: TRBJ1-5; clone_size: -; v_call: TRBV5-6; cdr3_nt: TGTGCCAGCAGCTTGGGTGATGGTAAGCCCCAGCATTTT; cdr3_aa: CASSLGDGKPQHF
d_call: TRBD1; j_call: TRBJ1-1; clone_size: many; v_call: TRBV10-3; cdr3_nt: TGTGCCATCTCAGGGGGCTTGAACACTGAAGCTTTCTTT; cdr3_aa: CAISGGLNTEAFF
d_call: -; j_call: TRBJ1-1; clone_size: -; v_call: TRBV5-1; cdr3_nt: TGCGCCAGCAGACCGACAGAGTTTTACACTGAAGCTTTCTTT; cdr3_aa: CASRPTEFYTEAFF
d_call: -; j_call: TRBJ2-3; clone_size: -; v_call: TRBV12-3/TRBV12-4; cdr3_nt: TGTGCCAGCACCCCTCGACCAGGGACCCCCCGGTATTTT; cdr3_aa: CASTPRPGTPRYF